A selection of T cell receptor beta chains follows, all from one sample in a study of T cell responses to AZD1222 COVID-19 vaccine. The repertoire was sequenced with immunoSEQ multiplex PCR; TCRdb's copy has only in-frame clones and lacks some. Of more than 100,000 clones detected, more than 85% appear once; the ten largest clones hold 5%. Source: peripheral blood, taken 28 days after the second AZD1222 dose. The receptor source for this set is an adult who received the AZD1222 COVID-19 vaccine. The CDR3 runs from the conserved cysteine through the conserved F or W. A D gene is named only where the DNA matches it firmly. Clone size is shown for a subset of rows, as once, few, many or a class of expanded clone.

j_gene	d_gene	v_gene	len	abundance	CDR3nt	CDR3aa
TRBJ2-6	NA	TRBV27	14	once	TGTGCCAGCAGTTTGGCCTCTGGGGCCAACGTCCTGACTTTC	CASSLASGANVLTF
TRBJ2-3	TRBD1	TRBV28	12	once	TGTGCCAGCAGTTTAAGGACAGGGGGGCAGTATTTT	CASSLRTGGQYF
TRBJ1-4	NA	TRBV7-9	16	NA	TGTGCCAGCAGCCCTTTCCGGGGGGCAACTAATGAAAAACTGTTTTTT	CASSPFRGATNEKLFF
TRBJ2-5	NA	TRBV4-1	15	NA	TGCGCCAGCAGCCAAGATGGGGTAGCGGAAGAGACCCAGTACTTC	CASSQDGVAEETQYF
TRBJ2-3	TRBD1	TRBV3-1/TRBV3-2	15	NA	TGTGCCAGCAGCATCGGGACAGGGGGCCAAGATACGCAGTATTTT	CASSIGTGGQDTQYF
TRBJ1-4	TRBD1	TRBV19	15	NA	TGTGCCAGTAAGAGGACAGGGGTGACTAATGAAAAACTGTTTTTT	CASKRTGVTNEKLFF
TRBJ2-3	NA	TRBV2	13	NA	TGTGCCAGCACACCGGGGAGAACAGATACGCAGTATTTT	CASTPGRTDTQYF
TRBJ1-5	TRBD1	TRBV4-1	16	once	TGCGCCAGCAGCCAAACAGGGACAGGGGGCACTCAGCCCCAGCATTTT	CASSQTGTGGTQPQHF
TRBJ1-1	TRBD1	TRBV19	13	NA	TGTGCCAGTAGTATAGATCGACAGGGTAAAGCTTTCTTT	CASSIDRQGKAFF
TRBJ2-5	TRBD2	TRBV4-1	16	NA	TGCGCCAGCAGCCAATTCCCGGGGGGGAACCAAGAGACCCAGTACTTC	CASSQFPGGNQETQYF
TRBJ2-2	TRBD2	TRBV6-2/TRBV6-3	16	once	TGTGCCAGCAGTACACGGCTAGCGGGAGTACCGGGGGAGCTGTTTTTT	CASSTRLAGVPGELFF
TRBJ1-2	NA	TRBV10-3	15	NA	TGTGCCATCAGTGAGTCGGAGGGGATAGTAAGTGGCTACACCTTC	CAISESEGIVSGYTF
TRBJ2-7	NA	TRBV29-1	15	NA	TGCAGCGTTGGGCCAGTTCCGGGACAACAATACGAGCAGTACTTC	CSVGPVPGQQYEQYF
TRBJ2-1	NA	TRBV14	14	once	TGTGCCAGCAGCCCATGGCACTCCGGCAATGAGCAGTTCTTC	CASSPWHSGNEQFF